A single sample gave rise to the 14 T cell receptor beta chains below, sequenced in a study of T cells after yellow fever vaccination. Via MiXCR, TCRdb re-called the 5' RACE reads, giving one row per CDR3 protein. The profile shows roughly 140,000 distinct CDR3 sequences, less than 9.5% of them singletons. Specimen: CD4+ T cells sorted from PBMCs, collected 5 days after the yellow fever booster vaccination. The origin of the receptors is a man younger than 45 who received the YFV17D yellow fever vaccine.

This clonotype was seen repeatedly, ten times or more. This sequence joins TRBV20-1 and TRBJ2-1; the D is unclear. V was cut by 1 base and J by 9 bases, with 7 bases left in between. The CDR3 spans 11 residues. Germline CDR1 is DFQATT and CDR2 is SNEGSKA (reference sequence). The CDR3 sequence is CSARVEPEQFF. The CDR3 DNA reads as TGCAGTGCTAGAGTGGAGCCTGAGCAGTTCTTC.

In its sample, this clonotype was seen many times. The V and J genes are TRBV18 and TRBJ2-5; 14 nucleotides line up with TRBD2. The junction had 0 bases not matched to a gene; V was cut back by 3 bases and J by 3 bases. The CDR3 consists of 15 residues. The germline V gene has CDR1 KGHSH and CDR2 LQKENI. This chain's CDR3 is CASSPGLAGEETQYF. DNA of the CDR3: TGTGCCAGCTCACCGGGACTAGCGGGAGAAGAGACCCAGTACTTC.

In this sample, this clonotype turned up many times. CDR3 sequence (DNA): TGTGCCAGTGGGAACACTGAAGCTTTCTTT. Translated: CASGNTEAFF. V usage is TRBV19 and J usage is TRBJ1-1; D is undetermined. V was pared by 8 bases and J by 1 base, with 2 bases between. CDR3 length: 10 residues. The germline V gene encodes CDR1 LNHDA and CDR2 SQIVND (reference sequence).

This clonotype appeared many times. V and J are TRBV14 and TRBJ2-2; possibly TRBD1 for D (5 bases). The CDR3 is 15 residues long. V was trimmed by 4 bases and J by 5 bases, leaving 14 bases between them. Germline CDR1 SGHDN, CDR2 FVKESK. CDR3 bases: TGTGCCAGCAGCCTCTTATTGACAGAAACCGGGGAGCTGTTTTTT. Translated, it gives CASSLLLTETGELFF.

This clonotype was recorded at least ten times. The chain couples TRBV29-1 to TRBJ2-1, with D perhaps matching TRBD2 (6 bases). Trimming shortened V by 5 bases and J by 6 bases, and 17 bases separated the two germline ends. Germline V lookup: CDR1 SQVTM, CDR2 ANQGSEA. The CDR3 sequence is 14 residues long. CDR3: CSVRFSGAINEQFF. CDR3 sequence (DNA): TGCAGCGTTAGGTTTAGCGGCGCAATCAATGAGCAGTTCTTC.

This clonotype was seen at least ten times. The rearrangement links TRBV7-3 to TRBJ2-3; D is uncertain. There are 15 residues in the CDR3. V lost 5 bases, J lost 0 bases, and 12 bases lay in between. The germline CDR1 and CDR2 sequences are SGHTA and FQGTGA. CDR3 bases: TGTGCCAGCAGCCCTATGGGGTCTAGCACAGATACGCAGTATTTT. Protein: CASSPMGSSTDTQYF.

This clonotype was recorded many times. This sequence joins TRBV7-9 and TRBJ2-1; D not certain. Trimming cost V 1 base and J 0 bases, with 7 bases left between them. Germline-derived CDR1 and CDR2 are SEHNR and FQNEAQ (reference sequence). The CDR3 contains 15 residues. As DNA, the CDR3 is TGTGCCAGCAGCTTAGAGAACCCCTCCTACAATGAGCAGTTCTTC. Protein product: CASSLENPSYNEQFF.

This clonotype was seen repeatedly, ten times or more. The chain couples TRBV3-1 to TRBJ2-1; 13 positions match TRBD2. V lost 0 bases and J lost 5; bases outside the gene matches: 13. CDR1 and CDR2 (germline): LGHDT, YNNKEL (reference sequence). The CDR3 runs to 20 residues. CDR3 amino acids: CASSQDPSTSGRACHNEQFF. The CDR3 DNA sequence: TGTGCCAGCAGCCAAGATCCCTCTACTAGCGGGAGGGCCTGCCACAATGAGCAGTTCTTC.

J is TRBJ1-5 and V is TRBV7-8, with 7 positions matching TRBD1. The CDR3 length is 16 residues. Germline trimming cut 5 bases from V and 7 bases from J; bases unmatched to any gene: 14. Per the germline V gene, CDR1 is SGHVS and CDR2 is FQNEAQ. The CDR3 is CASSLLVRGFGQPQHF. For the CDR3, the DNA is TGTGCCAGCAGCCTGTTGGTCAGGGGGTTTGGGCAGCCCCAGCATTTT.

Ten or more counts support this clonotype. The chain is built from TRBV7-2 and TRBJ2-7, with 11 nucleotides matching TRBD2. The junction had 4 bases not matched to a gene; V was cut back by 5 bases and J by 4 bases. Germline loops: CDR1 SGHTA, CDR2 FQGNSA. This CDR3 has 14 amino acids. CDR3 region: CASSPGTSGYEQYF. The CDR3 nucleotides read TGTGCCAGCAGCCCTGGGACTAGCGGTTACGAGCAGTACTTC. The full variable domain, its missing parts supplied by reference TRBV7-2 and TRBJ2-7, is GAGVSQSPSNKVTEKGKDVELRCDPISGHTALYWYRQSLGQGLEFLIYFQGNSAPDKSGLPSDRFSAERTGGSVSTLTIQRTQQEDSAVYLCASSPGTSGYEQYFGPGTRLTVT.

This clonotype was found many times. The J gene is TRBJ1-2, the V gene TRBV10-2, with D tentatively TRBD1 (5 bases). There are 14 residues in the CDR3. From germline, CDR1 is WSHSY and CDR2 SAAADI. V was clipped by 8 bases and J by 8 bases, with 21 bases between them. The CDR3 loop reads CASRKSQDTRGYTF. The CDR3 nucleotides are TGCGCCAGCCGAAAGTCCCAGGACACTAGGGGCTACACCTTC.

This clonotype occurred many times. V usage is TRBV5-1 and J usage is TRBJ2-1; a weak D match, TRBD2 (6 bases). Germline V CDR1 and CDR2: SGHRS, YFSETQ. The CDR3 is 15 residues long. Trimming cost V 5 bases and J 4 bases, with 16 bases left between them. In DNA form, the CDR3 reads TGCGCCAGCAGAGTGAACGGGGCGGGATACAATGAGCAGTTCTTC. It translates to CASRVNGAGYNEQFF.

This clonotype was seen many times. The rearrangement joins TRBV7-9 to TRBJ2-4; D gene uncertain. There are 16 residues in the CDR3. With 5 bases removed from V and 3 bases from J, the gap between germline ends came to 17 bases. CDR1 and CDR2 (germline): SEHNR, FQNEAQ (reference sequence). CDR3: CASSPRGAVSKNIQYF. CDR3 sequence (DNA): TGTGCCAGCAGCCCGAGAGGAGCCGTGAGCAAAAACATTCAGTACTTC. The whole variable domain, remainder taken from reference TRBV7-9 and TRBJ2-4, is DTGVSQNPRHKITKRGQNVTFRCDPISEHNRLYWYRQTLGQGPEFLTYFQNEAQLEKSRLLSDRFSAERPKGSFSTLEIQRTEQGDSAMYLCASSPRGAVSKNIQYFGAGTRLSVL.

As concerns this clonotype: This may be a read error: a much more frequent sequence differs by one nucleotide. Written as DNA, the CDR3 is TGTGCCAGCCGTTACACGACCCCCGGACTAGCGGGAGGGCGGGAGACCCAGTACTTC. It translates to CASRYTTPGLAGGRETQYF. The rearrangement joins TRBV6-5 to TRBJ2-5; 15 bases are a match to TRBD2. The length of the CDR3 is 19 residues. Germline V gene sequence: CDR1 MNHEY, CDR2 SVGAGI.